This T cell receptor (beta chain) was recorded in a study of blood T cell repertoires in COVID-19. On the study more broadly: Samples taken during acute and convalescent COVID-19 were collected in the United States, Italy and Spain. Nucleic acid was either cDNA or gDNA, and it came from T cells, B-cell-depleted T cells, or PBMCs.

Original processing methods: Reference gene primer amplification yielded estimated nucleated cell counts. The protocol was immunoSEQ multiplex PCR, while the TCRdb copy is restricted to in-frame clones and leaves out a portion. V and J calls and clone size come straight from that table; D and trimming were deduced from the DNA. The data contain 30,000 to 35,000 clones, nearly 95% of them singletons. V shed 5 bases and J 3 bases; nucleotides not matched to a gene: 5. The CDR3 is 17 amino acids. The germline gives CDR1 SGHNT, CDR2 YENEEA. Sequenced sample: peripheral blood. This sequence joins TRBV11-3 and TRBJ2-2; TRBD2 matches 14 bases. The sequence came from a human donor in a cohort sampled during active COVID-19. The DNA of the CDR3 is TGTGCCAGCAGCCTGGGACTAGCGGGAGTATACACCGGGGAGCTGTTTTTT. Translating it yields CASSLGLAGVYTGELFF.